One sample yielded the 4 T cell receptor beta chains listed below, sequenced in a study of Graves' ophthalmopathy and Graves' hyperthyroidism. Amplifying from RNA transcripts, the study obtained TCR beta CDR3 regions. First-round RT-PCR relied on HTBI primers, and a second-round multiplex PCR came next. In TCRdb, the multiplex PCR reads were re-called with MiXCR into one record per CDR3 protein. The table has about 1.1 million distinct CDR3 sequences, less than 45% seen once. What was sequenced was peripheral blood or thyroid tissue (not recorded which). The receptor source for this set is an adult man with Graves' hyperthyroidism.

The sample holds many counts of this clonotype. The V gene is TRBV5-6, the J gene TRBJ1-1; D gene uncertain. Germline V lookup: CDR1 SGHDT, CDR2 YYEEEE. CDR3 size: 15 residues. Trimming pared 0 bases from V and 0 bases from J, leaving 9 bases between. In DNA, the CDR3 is TGTGCCAGCAGCTTGGCGGCGGAGATGAACACTGAAGCTTTCTTT. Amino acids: CASSLAAEMNTEAFF.

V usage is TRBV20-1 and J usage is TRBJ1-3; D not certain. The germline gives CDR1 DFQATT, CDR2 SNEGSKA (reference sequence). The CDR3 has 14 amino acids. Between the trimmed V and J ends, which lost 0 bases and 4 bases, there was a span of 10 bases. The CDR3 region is CSARDWVGGNTIYF. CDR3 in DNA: TGCAGTGCTAGAGATTGGGTGGGCGGAAACACCATATATTTT.

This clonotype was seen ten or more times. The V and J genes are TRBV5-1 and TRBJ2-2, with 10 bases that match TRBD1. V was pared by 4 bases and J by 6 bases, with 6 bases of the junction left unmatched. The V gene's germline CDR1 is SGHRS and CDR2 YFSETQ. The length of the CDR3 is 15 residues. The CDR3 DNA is TGCGCCAGCAGCCTAAGACAGGGGGCGTCCGGGGAGCTGTTTTTT. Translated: CASSLRQGASGELFF. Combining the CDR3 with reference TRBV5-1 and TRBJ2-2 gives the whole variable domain KAGVTQTPRYLIKTRGQQVTLSCSPISGHRSVSWYQQTPGQGLQFLFEYFSETQRNKGNFPGRFSGRQFSNSRSEMNVSTLELGDSALYLCASSLRQGASGELFFGEGSRLTVL.

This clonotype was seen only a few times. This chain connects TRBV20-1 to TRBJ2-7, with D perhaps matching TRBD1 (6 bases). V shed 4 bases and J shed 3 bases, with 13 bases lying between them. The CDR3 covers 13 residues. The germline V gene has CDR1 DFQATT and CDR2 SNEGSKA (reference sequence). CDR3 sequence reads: CSAIQGRGYEQYF. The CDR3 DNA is TGCAGTGCTATACAGGGACGGGGCTACGAGCAGTACTTC.